This record concerns one TCR beta chain sequence. Its target antigen remains unknown. Per-nucleotide qualities are absent, and no much larger clonotype sits a single base away. For TCRbeta CDR3 sequencing, genomic DNA from the sorted cells was extracted using the QIAGEN DNeasy Blood and Tissue Kit. Through immunoSEQ, high-throughput TCRbeta CDR3 sequencing was done commercially, including PCR amplification with internal controls and bias correction. The authors' analysis ran thus. Unique productive TCRbeta sequences were defined by CDR3 nucleotide sequence where primers matched, otherwise by CDR3 amino acid sequence with Vbeta and Jbeta genes. To correct for sorting error, sequences found in more than one sorted population at a frequency ratio of 2:1 or less were discarded, and the remaining shared sequences were assigned to the population with the higher frequency. A sequence was defined as donor-reactive if the sequence was expanded at least 5-fold in CFSE-low cells compared with unstimulated cells and had a frequency of at least 0.01% in CFSE-low cells. Repertoire divergence was quantified by Jensen-Shannon divergence using the top 100 TCRbeta sequences ranked by frequency. For samples with multiple sequencing runs, sorting error was corrected in each run separately before the runs were combined. TCRdb carries this immuneACCESS record with in-frame sequences only. Its versions omit some clonotypes, under half of them owing to an unresolved V gene in the studies checked, with the rest unexplained. Clone size and V and J calls were adopted from that table, with D and trimming inferred from the DNA. Counted in this sample were fewer than 150,000 clones; around nine tenths of them appeared once. More than 0.45% of the sample comes from the top ten.

CDR1 SEHNR and CDR2 FQNEAQ were looked up in the germline V gene (reference sequence). The CDR3 spans 14 residues, from the cysteine through the phenylalanine. Only the CDR3 DNA stays, 42 bases, in frame from base 1. The germline V and J ends show losses of 5 bases and 3 bases respectively, and no gene match explains 7 bases of the junction. Thawed PBMCs were FACS-sorted into unstimulated Tregs (CD4+CD25+CD127-), CD4+ non-Tregs (CD4+CD25-), CD4 cells and CD8 cells. Blood from healthy controls was obtained either as purchased buffy coats or from healthy volunteers. Healthy control blood was processed by Ficoll density gradient to PBMCs and cryopreserved; patient PBMCs were collected before and after transplant. The sample is drawn from a study of Tregs in tolerant kidney transplant recipients (dated by TCRdb to about 2019). Notes on the research overall: The study used TCRbeta sequencing to identify donor-specific regulatory T cells before combined kidney and bone marrow transplantation, then tracked those cells after transplant. Several methods of expanding Tregs specific for an allogeneic donor were compared by TCRbeta repertoire sequencing in a few healthy controls.

The paper as a whole reports these results and caveats: Biological reproducibility was not directly assessed, although technical replication error appeared to be minimal. The study was constrained by small patient numbers, and validation of the findings is required in larger populations and under other immunosuppression protocols. Expanding Tregs with activated donor B cells appeared to identify the most biologically relevant and donor-specific TCRbeta repertoire.

The chain couples TRBV7-9 to TRBJ2-7; 7 bases in the middle match TRBD1. This clonotype originated in a human donor in good health. The sequenced material came from CD4+ T cells from blood. The CDR3 is CASSARGQYYEQYF. In nucleotide form, the sequence is TGTGCCAGCAGCGCTAGGGGACAGTACTACGAGCAGTACTTC. The full variable domain, completed from the reference TRBV7-9 and TRBJ2-7 proteins outside the CDR3, reads DTGVSQNPRHKITKRGQNVTFRCDPISEHNRLYWYRQTLGQGPEFLTYFQNEAQLEKSRLLSDRFSAERPKGSFSTLEIQRTEQGDSAMYLCASSARGQYYEQYFGPGTRLTVT.